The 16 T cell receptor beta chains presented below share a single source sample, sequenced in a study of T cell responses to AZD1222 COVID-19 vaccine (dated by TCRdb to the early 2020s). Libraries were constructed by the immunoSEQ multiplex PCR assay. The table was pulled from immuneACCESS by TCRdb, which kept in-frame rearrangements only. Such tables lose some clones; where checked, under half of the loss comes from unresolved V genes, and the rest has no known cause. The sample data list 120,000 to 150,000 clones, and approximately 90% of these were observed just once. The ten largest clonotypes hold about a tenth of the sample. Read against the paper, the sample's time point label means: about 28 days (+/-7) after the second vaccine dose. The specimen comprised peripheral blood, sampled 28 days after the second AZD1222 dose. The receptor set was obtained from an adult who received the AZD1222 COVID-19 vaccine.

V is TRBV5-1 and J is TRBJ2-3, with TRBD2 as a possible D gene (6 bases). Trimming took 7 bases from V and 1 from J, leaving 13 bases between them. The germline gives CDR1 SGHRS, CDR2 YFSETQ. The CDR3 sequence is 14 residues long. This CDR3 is CASGTAQRTDTQYF. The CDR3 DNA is TGCGCCAGCGGGACTGCTCAGCGCACAGATACGCAGTATTTT.

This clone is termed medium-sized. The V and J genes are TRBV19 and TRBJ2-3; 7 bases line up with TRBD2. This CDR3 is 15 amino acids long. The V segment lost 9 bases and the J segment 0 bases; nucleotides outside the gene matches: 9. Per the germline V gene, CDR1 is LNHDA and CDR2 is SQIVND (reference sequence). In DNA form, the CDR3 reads TGTGCCAGCCGAGAGCGGGATCCTAGCACAGATACGCAGTATTTT. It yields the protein CASRERDPSTDTQYF.

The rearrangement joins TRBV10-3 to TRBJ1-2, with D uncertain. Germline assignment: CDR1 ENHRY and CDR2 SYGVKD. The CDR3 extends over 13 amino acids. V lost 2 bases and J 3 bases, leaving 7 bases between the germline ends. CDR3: CAISEGKDYGYTF. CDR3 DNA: TGTGCCATCAGTGAGGGGAAAGACTATGGCTACACCTTC.

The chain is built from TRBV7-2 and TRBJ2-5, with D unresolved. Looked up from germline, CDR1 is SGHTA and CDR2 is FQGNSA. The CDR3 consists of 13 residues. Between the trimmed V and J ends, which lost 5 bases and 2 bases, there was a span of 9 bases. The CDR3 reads CASSAGVQETQYF. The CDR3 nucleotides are TGTGCCAGCAGCGCAGGCGTGCAAGAGACCCAGTACTTC.

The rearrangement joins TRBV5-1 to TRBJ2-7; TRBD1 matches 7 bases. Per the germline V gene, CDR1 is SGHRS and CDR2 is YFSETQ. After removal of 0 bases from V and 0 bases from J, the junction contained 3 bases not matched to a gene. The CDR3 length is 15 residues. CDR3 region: CASSLAQGTSYEQYF. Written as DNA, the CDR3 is TGCGCCAGCAGCTTGGCACAGGGGACCTCCTACGAGCAGTACTTC.

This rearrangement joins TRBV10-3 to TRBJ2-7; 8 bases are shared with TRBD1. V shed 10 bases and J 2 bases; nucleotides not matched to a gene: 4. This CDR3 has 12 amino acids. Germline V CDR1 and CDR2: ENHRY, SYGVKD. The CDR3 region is CATSQGAYEQYV. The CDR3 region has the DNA TGTGCCACTTCACAGGGGGCCTACGAGCAGTACGTC.

DNA of the CDR3: TGCGCCAGCAGCCAAGGCCAGAGAAATGAAAAACTGTTTTTT. Translating gives CASSQGQRNEKLFF. The chain recombines TRBV4-1 with TRBJ1-4, with unresolved D. The V gene's germline CDR1 is MGHRA and CDR2 YSYEKL. The ends were cut back, 1 base at V and 5 bases at J, with 8 bases in the middle. The CDR3 spans 14 residues.

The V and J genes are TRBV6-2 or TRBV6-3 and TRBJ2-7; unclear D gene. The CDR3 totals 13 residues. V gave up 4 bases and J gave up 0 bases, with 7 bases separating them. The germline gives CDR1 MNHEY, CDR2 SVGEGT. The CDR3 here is CASSLYSSYEQYV. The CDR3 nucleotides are TGTGCCAGCAGTTTATACAGCTCCTACGAGCAGTACGTC.

The CDR3 DNA is TGTGCCAGCAGTAACAGACGCTTTGGCTCTGGAAACACCATATATTTT. Amino acids: CASSNRRFGSGNTIYF. The V and J genes are TRBV7-8 and TRBJ1-3; no reliable D call. The CDR3 is made up of 16 amino acids. CDR1 and CDR2 (germline): SGHVS, FQNEAQ. Trimming pared 6 bases from V and 0 bases from J, leaving 15 bases between.

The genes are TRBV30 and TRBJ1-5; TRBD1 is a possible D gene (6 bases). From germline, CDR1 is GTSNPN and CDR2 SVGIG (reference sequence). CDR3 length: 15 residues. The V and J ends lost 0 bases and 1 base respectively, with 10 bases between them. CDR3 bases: TGTGCCTGGAGTGTGGGAGGGACAAGCAATCAGCCCCAGCATTTT. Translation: CAWSVGGTSNQPQHF.

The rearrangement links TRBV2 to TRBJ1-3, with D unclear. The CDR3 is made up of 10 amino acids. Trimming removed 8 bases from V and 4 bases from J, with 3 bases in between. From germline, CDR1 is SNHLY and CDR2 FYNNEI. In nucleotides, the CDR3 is TGTGCCAGCGCGGGAAACACCATATATTTT. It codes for CASAGNTIYF.

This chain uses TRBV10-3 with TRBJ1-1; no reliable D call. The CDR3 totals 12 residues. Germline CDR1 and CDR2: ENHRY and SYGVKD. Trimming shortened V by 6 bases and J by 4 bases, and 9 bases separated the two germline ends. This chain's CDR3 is CAISGSGTEAFF. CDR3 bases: TGTGCCATCAGCGGGAGTGGCACTGAAGCTTTCTTT.

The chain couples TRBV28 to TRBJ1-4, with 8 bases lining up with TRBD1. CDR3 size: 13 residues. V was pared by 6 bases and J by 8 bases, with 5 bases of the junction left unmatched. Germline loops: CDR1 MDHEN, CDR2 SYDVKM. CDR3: CASRGQGGEKLFF. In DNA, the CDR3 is TGTGCCAGCAGAGGACAGGGAGGGGAAAAACTGTTTTTT.

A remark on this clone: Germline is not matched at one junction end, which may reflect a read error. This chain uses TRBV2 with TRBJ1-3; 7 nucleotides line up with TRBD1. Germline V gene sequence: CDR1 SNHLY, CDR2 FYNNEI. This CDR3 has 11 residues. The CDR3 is CASRTYWDSDF. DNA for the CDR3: TGTGCCAGCAGGACCTATTGGGACAGTGATTTT.

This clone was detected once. The CDR3 DNA reads TGTGCCAGCAGCTTAGTACAGGGTGATGGAAACACCATATATTTT. This codes for CASSLVQGDGNTIYF. The chain recombines TRBV7-9 with TRBJ1-3, with D maybe TRBD1 (6 bases). This CDR3 is built from 15 residues. In germline, CDR1 is SEHNR, CDR2 FQNEAQ (reference sequence). The V end lost 1 base, the J end lost 3 bases, and 10 bases lay between the germline ends.

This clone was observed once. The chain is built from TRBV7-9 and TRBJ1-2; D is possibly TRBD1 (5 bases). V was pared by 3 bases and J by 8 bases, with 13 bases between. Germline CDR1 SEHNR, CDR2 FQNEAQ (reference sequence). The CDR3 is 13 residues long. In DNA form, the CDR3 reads TGTGCCAGCAGCTTGGGGGGGACGTTCGGCTACACCTTC. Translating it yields CASSLGGTFGYTF.